The T cell receptor beta chain described here comes from a study of cytomegalovirus exposure and HLA in healthy donors. As for the study in general: HLA-typed donors contributed 65 million to 95 million unique TCRs, which were held in an early data release. Overall study results and limits: Reportedly, cytomegalovirus status was diagnosed with high sensitivity and specificity.

The CDR3 consists of 17 residues. V shed 3 bases and J shed 2 bases, with 17 bases lying between them. The germline V gene encodes CDR1 SEHNR and CDR2 FQNEAQ (reference sequence). The PCR had 60 Vbeta and 13 Jbeta primers. Sequenced by immunoSEQ multiplex PCR; TCRdb stores in-frame clones only, minus some. The sample comprises roughly 150,000 clones, 64% of which are singletons, and about 3% rests with the top ten. Comment on this clone: The antigen is not known.

This chain connects TRBV7-9 to TRBJ2-1, with TRBD2 as a possible D gene (6 bases). The specimen sequenced was PBMCs. This clonotype was sampled from a woman younger than 45 in good health and CMV-seropositive. The CDR3 protein is CASSFRGFLGAYNEQFF. CDR3 nucleotide sequence: TGTGCCAGCAGCTTCCGGGGGTTTCTAGGAGCCTACAATGAGCAGTTCTTC.